The 21 T cell receptor beta chains below were found in one sample sequenced in a study of shared clonotypes between healthy human individuals. Measured with immunoSEQ multiplex PCR; TCRdb has only the in-frame clones, and not every one. The table has more than 2 million clones, roughly 95% seen once. Only CD45RO-negative cells positively selected for CCR7 counted as naive CD8 cells, so terminally differentiated effector memory CD45RA+ cells were excluded. Specimen: naive CD8+ T cells sorted from blood. These receptor sequences come from a man between 18 and 29 years old in good health.

The V call is TRBV7-2, the J call TRBJ1-2; maybe TRBD1 (5 bases). The CDR3 length is 15 residues. The germline V gene has CDR1 SGHTA and CDR2 FQGNSA. Trimming removed 4 bases from V and 5 bases from J, with 17 bases in between. CDR3 DNA: TGTGCCAGCAGCTCCGGCCCTCTGGGGGAGTATGGCTACACCTTC. As protein: CASSSGPLGEYGYTF.

The chain carries TRBV5-4 and TRBJ2-3; 12 nucleotides match TRBD2. The CDR3 has 16 residues. J gave up 3 bases and V 4 bases, and 6 bases lay outside the gene matches. In germline, CDR1 is SGHNT, CDR2 YYREEE (reference sequence). CDR3 residues: CASSALAGGQTDTQYF. As DNA, the CDR3 is TGTGCCAGCAGCGCCCTAGCGGGGGGGCAAACAGATACGCAGTATTTT.

In DNA form, the CDR3 reads TGTGCCAGCAGCCCCGGGACAGGGAGCACCGGGGAGCTGTTTTTT. Encoded protein: CASSPGTGSTGELFF. The V gene is TRBV27, the J gene TRBJ2-2, with TRBD1 matching 9 bases. CDR3 length: 15 amino acids. Germline values: CDR1 MNHEY, CDR2 SMNVEV (reference sequence). V shed 6 bases, J shed 4 bases, and the junction held 6 bases outside the gene matches.

This chain joins TRBV27 and TRBJ1-2, with D tentatively TRBD1 (6 bases). V lost 5 bases and J 3 bases, leaving 13 bases between the germline ends. Per germline, CDR1 MNHEY and CDR2 SMNVEV (reference sequence). CDR3 length: 14 amino acids. Written as DNA, the CDR3 is TGTGCCAGCAGTCCCGGGGGCGAGGACTATGGCTACACCTTC. Protein product: CASSPGGEDYGYTF.

The V and J genes are TRBV30 and TRBJ1-1; D possibly corresponds to TRBD1 (5 bases). Trimming took off 5 bases at V and 8 bases at J, with 9 bases between the two ends. CDR1 is GTSNPN, CDR2 SVGIG, per germline (reference sequence). The length of the CDR3 is 10 residues. This CDR3 reads CAWGTDEAFF. Here the CDR3 DNA reads TGTGCCTGGGGGACTGACGAAGCTTTCTTT. The full variable domain, in which reference TRBV30 and TRBJ1-1 provide the parts outside the CDR3, is SQTIHQWPATLVQPVGSPLSLECTVEGTSNPNLYWYRQAAGRGLQLLFYSVGIGQISSEVPQNLSASRPQDRQFILSSKKLLLSDSGFYLCAWGTDEAFFGQGTRLTVV.

The chain couples TRBV10-1 to TRBJ2-2; D possibly corresponds to TRBD2 (5 bases). CDR1 and CDR2 (germline): WNHNN, SYGVQD (reference sequence). Trimming took 7 bases from V and 7 from J, leaving 7 bases between them. The CDR3 totals 11 residues. CDR3 loop: CASNGGGELFF. In nucleotides, the CDR3 is TGCGCCAGCAACGGAGGCGGGGAGCTGTTTTTT.

The chain uses TRBV27 and TRBJ1-1, with a tentative D call TRBD1 (5 bases). CDR1 and CDR2 from the germline V gene are MNHEY and SMNVEV (reference sequence). V lost 5 bases and J lost 4, with 23 bases in between. This CDR3 is 17 amino acids long. The CDR3 DNA reads as TGTGCCAGCAGTCCCACCCCCGGGACCCTAGGGATCACTGAAGCTTTCTTT. It codes for CASSPTPGTLGITEAFF.

With respect to this clone: This CDR3 is also generated by other DNA sequences in the sample. The genes are TRBV4-3 and TRBJ2-2; D is unresolved. The germline V gene encodes CDR1 LGHNA and CDR2 YSLEER. This CDR3 is 14 amino acids long. V was clipped by 0 bases and J by 4 bases, with 6 bases between them. The CDR3 loop reads CASSQDGSTGELFF. The CDR3 DNA reads as TGCGCCAGCAGCCAAGACGGGTCCACCGGGGAGCTGTTTTTT.

The chain combines TRBV6-5 with TRBJ2-7, with D perhaps TRBD1 (6 bases). Germline CDR1 and CDR2: MNHEY and SVGAGI. CDR3 length: 16 residues. The germline V and J ends were trimmed by 2 bases and 2 bases, with 16 bases remaining between them. DNA of the CDR3: TGTGCCAGCAGTTACGGCCCGGCGGACAGCGCCTACGAGCAGTACTTC. It translates to CASSYGPADSAYEQYF.

The V gene is TRBV5-4, the J gene TRBJ2-4, with TRBD2 as a possible D gene (6 bases). The CDR3 consists of 16 residues. The germline V gene has CDR1 SGHNT and CDR2 YYREEE (reference sequence). V was clipped by 0 bases and J by 3 bases, with 13 bases between them. CDR3 DNA: TGTGCCAGCAGCTTGGACACGGGAGTGGACAAAAACATTCAGTACTTC. This gives the protein CASSLDTGVDKNIQYF.

The chain links TRBV13 to TRBJ1-1, with TRBD1 as a possible D gene (6 bases). Per germline, CDR1 PRHDT and CDR2 FYEKMQ (reference sequence). This CDR3 region has 15 residues. With 5 bases removed from V and 6 bases from J, the gap between germline ends came to 19 bases. The CDR3 protein is CASSEIQGFKAEAFF. CDR3 coding DNA: TGTGCCAGCAGCGAAATACAGGGATTTAAGGCTGAAGCTTTCTTT.

The chain couples TRBV2 to TRBJ2-2, with 8 bases that match TRBD1. Trimming cost V 6 bases and J 6 bases; bases outside gene matches: 15. The CDR3 contains 17 residues. Looked up from germline, CDR1 is SNHLY and CDR2 is FYNNEI. The CDR3 is CASRETPDRTGSGELFF. The CDR3 DNA is TGTGCCAGCAGGGAGACTCCGGACAGGACAGGGTCCGGGGAGCTGTTTTTT.

This chain links TRBV5-6 with TRBJ2-3, with 13 bases aligning to TRBD2. The CDR3 totals 16 residues. The V gene end was trimmed by 3 bases and the J gene end by 2 bases; junction bases not matched to a gene: 3. Germline-derived CDR1 and CDR2 are SGHDT and YYEEEE. The CDR3 loop is CASSYGTSGATDTQYF. In nucleotides, the CDR3 is TGTGCCAGCAGCTACGGGACTAGCGGGGCCACAGATACGCAGTATTTT.

Turning to this clone: In the same sample, other DNA sequences code for this CDR3. Here the CDR3 reads CASSSGMNTEAFF. DNA for the CDR3: TGTGCCAGCAGTTCAGGGATGAACACTGAAGCTTTCTTT. V and J are TRBV27 and TRBJ1-1; TRBD1 might be the D (5 bases). Trimming shortened V by 4 bases and J by 0 bases, and 6 bases separated the two germline ends. Germline lookup yields CDR1 MNHEY and CDR2 SMNVEV (reference sequence). The CDR3 covers 13 residues.

The chain carries TRBV10-3 and TRBJ2-7, with 14 bases aligning to TRBD2. The V and J ends lost 6 bases and 3 bases, in that order; junction bases with no gene match: 4. CDR1 is ENHRY and CDR2 is SYGVKD in the germline V gene. CDR3 length: 15 residues. The DNA for the CDR3 is TGTGCCATCAGCGACGGGACTAGCGGGGGCTACGAGCAGTACTTC. This translates into CAISDGTSGGYEQYF.

Concerning this clone: Other nucleotide sequences from this sample produce the same CDR3. The V call is TRBV5-6, the J call TRBJ2-7; no firm D call. This CDR3 spans 13 amino acids. V shed 0 bases and J shed 1 base, with 5 bases lying between them. Germline assignment: CDR1 SGHDT and CDR2 YYEEEE. The CDR3 sequence: CASSLAASYEQYF. CDR3 coding DNA: TGTGCCAGCAGCTTGGCTGCGTCCTACGAGCAGTACTTC.

The V gene is TRBV27, the J gene TRBJ2-1; 7 nucleotides agree with TRBD1. Germline lookup yields CDR1 MNHEY and CDR2 SMNVEV (reference sequence). The CDR3 totals 15 residues. V shed 2 bases, J shed 0 bases, and the junction held 1 base outside the gene matches. The chain's CDR3 is CASSLRDSSYNEQFF. The CDR3 DNA reads as TGTGCCAGCAGTTTACGGGACAGCTCCTACAATGAGCAGTTCTTC.

The CDR3 region is CAWSEPGPYGYTF. The CDR3 DNA follows: TGTGCCTGGAGTGAACCAGGGCCTTATGGCTACACCTTC. V usage is TRBV30 and J usage is TRBJ1-2, with D perhaps TRBD1 (5 bases). The CDR3 totals 13 residues. In germline, CDR1 is GTSNPN, CDR2 SVGIG (reference sequence). V lost 1 base and J 5 bases, leaving 11 bases between the germline ends.

V and J are TRBV6-5 and TRBJ2-7; 8 bases agree with TRBD1. In germline, CDR1 is MNHEY, CDR2 SVGAGI. Trimming took 6 bases from V and 5 from J; bases not matched to a gene: 12. The CDR3 has 15 residues. DNA of the CDR3: TGTGCCAGCAGCTCAGGACAGGGTTTGGTCCACGAGCAGTACTTC. It codes for CASSSGQGLVHEQYF.

V usage is TRBV28 and J usage is TRBJ2-5; a possible D gene is TRBD1 (6 bases). Trimming pared 4 bases from V and 2 bases from J, leaving 8 bases between. Germline V CDR1 and CDR2: MDHEN, SYDVKM. This CDR3 is 13 amino acids long. CDR3 nucleotides: TGTGCCAGCAGTTCAGGACAGCAAGAGACCCAGTACTTC. It codes for CASSSGQQETQYF.

The CDR3 is CASSSGDLSYEQYF. The CDR3 bases are TGTGCCAGCAGTTCAGGCGACCTCTCCTACGAGCAGTACTTC. The chain is built from TRBV27 and TRBJ2-7; D is ambiguous. V shed 4 bases and J shed 0 bases, with 10 bases lying between them. CDR3 length: 14 residues. Germline-derived CDR1 and CDR2 are MNHEY and SMNVEV (reference sequence).